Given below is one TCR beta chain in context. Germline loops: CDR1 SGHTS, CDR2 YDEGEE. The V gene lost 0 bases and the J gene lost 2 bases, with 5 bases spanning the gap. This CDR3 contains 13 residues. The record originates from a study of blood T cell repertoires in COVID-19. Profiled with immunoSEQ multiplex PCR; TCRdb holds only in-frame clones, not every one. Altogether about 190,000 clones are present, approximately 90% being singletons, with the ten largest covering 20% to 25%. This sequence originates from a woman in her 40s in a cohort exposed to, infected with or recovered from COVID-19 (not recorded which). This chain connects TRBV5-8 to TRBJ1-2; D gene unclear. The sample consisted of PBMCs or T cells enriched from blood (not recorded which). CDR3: CASSLALNYGYTF. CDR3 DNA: TGTGCCAGCAGCTTGGCCCTGAACTATGGCTACACCTTC.